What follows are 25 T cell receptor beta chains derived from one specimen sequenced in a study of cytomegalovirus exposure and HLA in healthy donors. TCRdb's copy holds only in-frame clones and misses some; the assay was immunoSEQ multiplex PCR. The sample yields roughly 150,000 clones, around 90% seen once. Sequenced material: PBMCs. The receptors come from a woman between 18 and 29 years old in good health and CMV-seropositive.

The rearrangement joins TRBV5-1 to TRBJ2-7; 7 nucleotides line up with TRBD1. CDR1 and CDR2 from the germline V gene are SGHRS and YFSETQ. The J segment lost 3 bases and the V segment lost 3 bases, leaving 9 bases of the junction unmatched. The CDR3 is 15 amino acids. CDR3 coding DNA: TGCGCCAGCAGCTCCTCCGGGACAGCAAGCTACGAGCAGTACTTC. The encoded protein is CASSSSGTASYEQYF.

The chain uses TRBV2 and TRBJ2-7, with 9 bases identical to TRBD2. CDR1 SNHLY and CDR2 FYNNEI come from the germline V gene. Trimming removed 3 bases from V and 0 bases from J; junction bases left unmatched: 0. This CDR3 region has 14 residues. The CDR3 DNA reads TGTGCCAGCAGTGAGACTAGCGGCTCCTACGAGCAGTACTTC. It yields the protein CASSETSGSYEQYF.

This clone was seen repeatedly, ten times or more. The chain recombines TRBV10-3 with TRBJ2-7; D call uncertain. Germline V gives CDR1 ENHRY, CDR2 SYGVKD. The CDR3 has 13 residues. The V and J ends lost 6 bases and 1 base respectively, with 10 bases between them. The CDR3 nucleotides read TGTGCCATCAGGCCAGATTCATCCTACGAGCAGTACTTC. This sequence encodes CAIRPDSSYEQYF.

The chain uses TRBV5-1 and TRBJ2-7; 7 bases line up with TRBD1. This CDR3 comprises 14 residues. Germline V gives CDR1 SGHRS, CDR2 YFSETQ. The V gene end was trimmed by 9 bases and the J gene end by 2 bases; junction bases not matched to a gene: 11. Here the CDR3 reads CATSQGIFAYEQYF. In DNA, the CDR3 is TGCGCCACTTCACAGGGGATCTTTGCCTACGAGCAGTACTTC.

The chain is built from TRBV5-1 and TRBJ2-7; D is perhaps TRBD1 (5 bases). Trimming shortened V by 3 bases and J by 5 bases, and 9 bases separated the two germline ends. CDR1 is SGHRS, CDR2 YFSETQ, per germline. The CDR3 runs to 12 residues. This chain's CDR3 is CASSSDRNEQYF. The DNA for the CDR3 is TGCGCCAGCAGCTCCGACAGAAACGAGCAGTACTTC.

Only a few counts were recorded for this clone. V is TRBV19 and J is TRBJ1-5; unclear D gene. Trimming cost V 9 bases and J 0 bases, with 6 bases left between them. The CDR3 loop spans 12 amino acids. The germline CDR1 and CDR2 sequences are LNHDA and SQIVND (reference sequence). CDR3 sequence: CASRFSNQPQHF. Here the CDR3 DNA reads TGTGCCAGCAGGTTTAGCAATCAGCCCCAGCATTTT. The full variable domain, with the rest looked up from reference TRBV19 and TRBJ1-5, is DGGITQSPKYLFRKEGQNVTLSCEQNLNHDAMYWYRQDPGQGLRLIYYSQIVNDFQKGDIAEGYSVSREKKESFPLTVTSAQKNPTAFYLCASRFSNQPQHFGDGTRLSIL.

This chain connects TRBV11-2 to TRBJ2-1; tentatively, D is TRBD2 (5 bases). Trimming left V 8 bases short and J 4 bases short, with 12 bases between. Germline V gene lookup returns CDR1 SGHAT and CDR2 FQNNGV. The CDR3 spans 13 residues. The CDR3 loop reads CASAPRGYNEQFF. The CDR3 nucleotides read TGTGCCAGCGCCCCCCGAGGGTACAATGAGCAGTTCTTC.

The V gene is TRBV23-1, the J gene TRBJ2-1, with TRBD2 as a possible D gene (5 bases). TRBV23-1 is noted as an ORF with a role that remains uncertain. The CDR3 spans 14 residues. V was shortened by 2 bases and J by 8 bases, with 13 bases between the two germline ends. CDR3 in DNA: TGCGCCAGCAGTCAAAGGAATAGCGCCCATGAGCAGTTCTTC. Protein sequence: CASSQRNSAHEQFF.

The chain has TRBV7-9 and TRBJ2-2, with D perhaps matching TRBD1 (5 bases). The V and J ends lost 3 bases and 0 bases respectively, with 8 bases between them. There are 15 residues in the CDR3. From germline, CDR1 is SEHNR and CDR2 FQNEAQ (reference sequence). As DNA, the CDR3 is TGTGCCAGCAGCTTTGACAGTCCGAACACCGGGGAGCTGTTTTTT. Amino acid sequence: CASSFDSPNTGELFF.

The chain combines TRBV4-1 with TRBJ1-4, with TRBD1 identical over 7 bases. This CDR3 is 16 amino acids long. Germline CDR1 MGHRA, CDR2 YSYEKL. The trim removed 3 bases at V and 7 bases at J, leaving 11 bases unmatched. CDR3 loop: CASSHFDRVGGEKLFF. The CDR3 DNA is TGCGCCAGCAGCCATTTCGACAGGGTTGGGGGTGAAAAACTGTTTTTT.

CDR3 in DNA: TGCGCCAGCAGCTTGGTGGGACTAGGTTTTTCGGATACGCAGTATTTT. It specifies CASSLVGLGFSDTQYF. V gene TRBV5-1 combines with J gene TRBJ2-3, with 8 bases that match TRBD2. With V trimmed by 0 bases and J by 6 bases, 9 bases remained unmatched. The CDR3 contains 16 residues. The germline V gene encodes CDR1 SGHRS and CDR2 YFSETQ. The full variable domain, its missing parts supplied by reference TRBV5-1 and TRBJ2-3, is KAGVTQTPRYLIKTRGQQVTLSCSPISGHRSVSWYQQTPGQGLQFLFEYFSETQRNKGNFPGRFSGRQFSNSRSEMNVSTLELGDSALYLCASSLVGLGFSDTQYFGPGTRLTVL.

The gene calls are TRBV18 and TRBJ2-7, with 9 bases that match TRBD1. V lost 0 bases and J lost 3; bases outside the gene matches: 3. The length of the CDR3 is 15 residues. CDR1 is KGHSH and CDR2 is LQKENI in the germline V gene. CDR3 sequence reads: CASSPPTGGYYEQYF. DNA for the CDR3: TGTGCCAGCTCACCACCGACAGGGGGTTACTACGAGCAGTACTTC.

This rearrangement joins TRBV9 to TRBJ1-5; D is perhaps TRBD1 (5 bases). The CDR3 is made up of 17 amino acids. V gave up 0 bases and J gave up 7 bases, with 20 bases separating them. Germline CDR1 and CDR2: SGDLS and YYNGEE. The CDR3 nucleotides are TGTGCCAGCAGCGTAGTAGTTTCGGCAGGGAAGGGACAGCCCCAGCATTTT. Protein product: CASSVVVSAGKGQPQHF.

The CDR3 loop is CASSLTSGKVETQYF. Written as DNA, the CDR3 is TGTGCCAGCAGCTTAACTAGCGGGAAGGTAGAGACCCAGTACTTC. J is TRBJ2-5 and V is TRBV5-6; 10 positions agree with TRBD2. The germline V gene encodes CDR1 SGHDT and CDR2 YYEEEE. Trimming at V came to 2 bases and at J to 4 bases, leaving 5 bases not matched to a gene. The CDR3 covers 15 residues.

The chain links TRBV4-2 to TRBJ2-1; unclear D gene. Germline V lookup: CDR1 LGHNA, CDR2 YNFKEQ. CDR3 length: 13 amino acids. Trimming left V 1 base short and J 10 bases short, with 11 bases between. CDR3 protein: CASSQVGSREQFF. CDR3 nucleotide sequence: TGTGCCAGCAGCCAAGTTGGGTCGAGGGAGCAGTTCTTC.

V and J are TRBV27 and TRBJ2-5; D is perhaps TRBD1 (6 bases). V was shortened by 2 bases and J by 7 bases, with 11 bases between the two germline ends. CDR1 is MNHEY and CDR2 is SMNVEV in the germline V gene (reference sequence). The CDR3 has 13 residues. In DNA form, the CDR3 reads TGTGCCAGCAGTTTAAGGGGGATAGGGACCCAGTACTTC. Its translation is CASSLRGIGTQYF.

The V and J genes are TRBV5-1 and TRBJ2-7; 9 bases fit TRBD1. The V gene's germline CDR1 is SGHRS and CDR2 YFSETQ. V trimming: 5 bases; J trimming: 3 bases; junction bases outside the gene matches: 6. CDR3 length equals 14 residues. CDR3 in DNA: TGCGCCAGCAGGGTGACAGGGGGGCGCTACGAGCAGTACTTC. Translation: CASRVTGGRYEQYF.

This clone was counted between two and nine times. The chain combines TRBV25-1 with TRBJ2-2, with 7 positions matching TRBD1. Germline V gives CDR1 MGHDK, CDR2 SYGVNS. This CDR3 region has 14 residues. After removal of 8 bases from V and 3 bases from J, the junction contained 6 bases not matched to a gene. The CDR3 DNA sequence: TGTGCCAGCTCAGGGGGAGCACACACCGGGGAGCTGTTTTTT. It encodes CASSGGAHTGELFF.

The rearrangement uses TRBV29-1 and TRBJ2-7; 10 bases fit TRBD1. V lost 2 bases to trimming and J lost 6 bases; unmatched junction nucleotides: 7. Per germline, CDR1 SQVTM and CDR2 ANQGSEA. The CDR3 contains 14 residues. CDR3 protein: CSVENVGTGAEQYF. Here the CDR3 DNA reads TGCAGCGTTGAAAATGTGGGGACAGGGGCCGAGCAGTACTTC.

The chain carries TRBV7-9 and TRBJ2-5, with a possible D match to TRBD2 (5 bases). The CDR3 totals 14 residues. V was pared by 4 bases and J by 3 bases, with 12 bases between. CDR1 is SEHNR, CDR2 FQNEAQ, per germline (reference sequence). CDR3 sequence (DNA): TGTGCCAGCAGCTCCGAGGGTCTGGAAGAGACCCAGTACTTC. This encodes CASSSEGLEETQYF.

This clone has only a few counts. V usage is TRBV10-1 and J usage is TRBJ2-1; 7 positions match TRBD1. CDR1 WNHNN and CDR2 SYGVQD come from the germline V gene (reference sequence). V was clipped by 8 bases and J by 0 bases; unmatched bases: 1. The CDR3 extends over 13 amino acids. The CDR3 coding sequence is TGCGCCAGCCGGGACAGCTCCTACAATGAGCAGTTCTTC. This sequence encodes CASRDSSYNEQFF.

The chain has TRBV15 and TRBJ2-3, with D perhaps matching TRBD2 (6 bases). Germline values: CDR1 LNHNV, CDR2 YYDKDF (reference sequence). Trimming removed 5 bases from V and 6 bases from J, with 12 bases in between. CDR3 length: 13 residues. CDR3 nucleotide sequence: TGTGCCACCAGCCTAGGTGGGAGGGATACGCAGTATTTT. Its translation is CATSLGGRDTQYF.

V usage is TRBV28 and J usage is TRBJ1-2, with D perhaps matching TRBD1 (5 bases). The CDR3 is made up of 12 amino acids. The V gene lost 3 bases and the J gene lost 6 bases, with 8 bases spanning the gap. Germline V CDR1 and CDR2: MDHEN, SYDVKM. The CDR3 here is CASSLGQDGYTF. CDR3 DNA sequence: TGTGCCAGCAGTTTGGGGCAGGATGGCTACACCTTC.

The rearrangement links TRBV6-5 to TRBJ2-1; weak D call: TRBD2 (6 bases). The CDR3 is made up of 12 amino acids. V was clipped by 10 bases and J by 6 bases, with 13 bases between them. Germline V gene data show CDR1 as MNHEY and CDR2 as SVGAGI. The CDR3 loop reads CATAGSPNEQFF. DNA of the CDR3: TGTGCCACGGCGGGGAGCCCCAATGAGCAGTTCTTC.

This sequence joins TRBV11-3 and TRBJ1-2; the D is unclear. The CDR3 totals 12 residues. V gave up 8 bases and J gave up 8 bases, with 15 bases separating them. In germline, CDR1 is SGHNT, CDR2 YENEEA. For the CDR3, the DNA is TGTGCCAGCCTACTCGGGTGGAGGGGCTACACCTTC. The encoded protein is CASLLGWRGYTF. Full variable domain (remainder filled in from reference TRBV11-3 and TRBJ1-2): EAGVVQSPRYKIIEKKQPVAFWCNPISGHNTLYWYLQNLGQGPELLIRYENEEAVDDSQLPKDRFSAERLKGVDSTLKIQPAELGDSAVYLCASLLGWRGYTFGSGTRLTVV.